These 8 T cell receptor beta chains originate from one sample sequenced in a study of cytomegalovirus exposure and HLA in healthy donors. The repertoire was sequenced with immunoSEQ multiplex PCR; TCRdb's copy has only in-frame clones and lacks some. The sample holds roughly 220,000 clones, around 80% seen once. The sample consisted of PBMCs. The origin of the receptors is a woman in her thirties in good health and CMV-seropositive.

The chain joins TRBV29-1 to TRBJ2-5, with no clear D. Trimming took off 2 bases at V and 5 bases at J, with 3 bases between the two ends. Germline lookup yields CDR1 SQVTM and CDR2 ANQGSEA. The CDR3 sequence is 10 residues long. DNA of the CDR3: TGCAGCGTTGAATGGGAGACCCAGTACTTC. Translation: CSVEWETQYF. Full variable domain (remainder filled in from reference TRBV29-1 and TRBJ2-5): SAVISQKPSRDICQRGTSLTIQCQVDSQVTMMFWYRQQPGQSLTLIATANQGSEATYESGFVIDKFPISRPNLTFSTLTVSNMSPEDSSIYLCSVEWETQYFGPGTRLLVL.

V gene TRBV30 combines with J gene TRBJ1-5, with 10 nucleotides matching TRBD1. Looked up from germline, CDR1 is GTSNPN and CDR2 is SVGIG (reference sequence). This CDR3 has 14 residues. V lost 5 bases and J lost 2; bases outside the gene matches: 3. DNA of the CDR3: TGTGCCTGGGGGACAGGGGACGGCAATCAGCCCCAGCATTTT. Its protein product is CAWGTGDGNQPQHF.

This chain uses TRBV27 with TRBJ1-2; D is uncertain. V shed 2 bases and J shed 4 bases, with 14 bases lying between them. CDR3 length: 15 residues. CDR1 is MNHEY, CDR2 SMNVEV, per germline (reference sequence). CDR3 region: CASSLQLRGGYGYTF. The CDR3 bases are TGTGCCAGCAGTTTACAGCTCCGAGGAGGCTATGGCTACACCTTC.

This clone appeared once. The genes are TRBV6-5 and TRBJ2-7; D is undetermined. Trimming removed 5 bases from V and 7 bases from J, with 15 bases in between. Germline lookup yields CDR1 MNHEY and CDR2 SVGAGI. CDR3 size: 13 residues. CDR3 residues: CASSPGRVWEQYF. The CDR3 coding sequence is TGTGCCAGCAGTCCAGGACGAGTGTGGGAGCAGTACTTC.

This chain connects TRBV30 to TRBJ1-5; TRBD1 matches 7 bases. V shed 2 bases, J shed 0 bases, and the junction held 13 bases outside the gene matches. Looked up from germline, CDR1 is GTSNPN and CDR2 is SVGIG (reference sequence). The CDR3 totals 18 residues. CDR3 DNA sequence: TGTGCCTGGAGTATACAGAGGGACAGCCTATATAGCAATCAGCCCCAGCATTTT. Residues: CAWSIQRDSLYSNQPQHF. The full variable domain, in which reference TRBV30 and TRBJ1-5 provide the parts outside the CDR3, is SQTIHQWPATLVQPVGSPLSLECTVEGTSNPNLYWYRQAAGRGLQLLFYSVGIGQISSEVPQNLSASRPQDRQFILSSKKLLLSDSGFYLCAWSIQRDSLYSNQPQHFGDGTRLSIL.

This chain links TRBV30 with TRBJ2-2; 10 bases agree with TRBD1. CDR3 length equals 16 residues. The germline CDR1 and CDR2 sequences are GTSNPN and SVGIG (reference sequence). V shed 0 bases, J shed 5 bases, and the junction held 6 bases outside the gene matches. The CDR3 DNA is TGTGCCTGGAGTGTACCAGGGACAGGGGTGACCGGGGAGCTGTTTTTT. It codes for CAWSVPGTGVTGELFF. Together with reference TRBV30 and TRBJ2-2, the CDR3 gives the full variable domain: SQTIHQWPATLVQPVGSPLSLECTVEGTSNPNLYWYRQAAGRGLQLLFYSVGIGQISSEVPQNLSASRPQDRQFILSSKKLLLSDSGFYLCAWSVPGTGVTGELFFGEGSRLTVL.

The gene calls are TRBV9 and TRBJ2-3, with D tentatively TRBD1 (6 bases). This CDR3 spans 14 amino acids. Germline V gene lookup returns CDR1 SGDLS and CDR2 YYNGEE. CDR3 nucleotide sequence: TGTGCTTGTGCCAAGGACAGCCACACAGATACGCAGTATTTT. Translating gives CACAKDSHTDTQYF.

This clone has more than one count but fewer than ten. The chain is built from TRBV2 and TRBJ2-7; unclear D gene. V dropped 3 bases and J dropped 2 bases, with 8 bases sitting between them. Germline assignment: CDR1 SNHLY and CDR2 FYNNEI. The CDR3 loop spans 13 amino acids. The CDR3 DNA reads as TGTGCCAGCAGTGATCTACAAACCTACGAGCAGTACTTC. Amino acid sequence: CASSDLQTYEQYF.